The rows below give T cell receptor beta chains drawn from one sample of a study of blood T cell repertoires in COVID-19. Sequencing was performed with immunoSEQ multiplex PCR; in TCRdb, only in-frame clones are kept and a portion is missing. Altogether some 70,000 clones are present, about 91% being singletons, with the ten largest covering around 6.7%. Sample: peripheral blood. All receptors come from a human donor in a cohort sampled during active COVID-19. Both conserved end residues are part of each CDR3. The D gene is left open where the match is weak. Clone size is given for some rows only: seen once, a few or many times, or a class if the clone is expanded.

>TRBJ1-5|NA|NA|TRBV6-2/TRBV6-3
CASSPASGLRNQPQHF
TGTGCCAGCAGCCCTGCCTCTGGACTGCGCAATCAGCCCCAGCATTTT
>TRBJ2-6|NA|TRBD1|TRBV4-2
CASSQAGQGRSGANVLTF
TGTGCCAGCAGCCAAGCAGGACAGGGGAGGTCTGGGGCCAACGTCCTGACTTTC
>TRBJ2-1|NA|TRBD2|TRBV19
CASSPRAGSDNEQFF
TGTGCCAGTAGTCCCCGAGCGGGAAGCGACAATGAGCAGTTCTTC
>TRBJ2-2|NA|NA|TRBV19
CASSMMRNTGELFF
TGTGCCAGTAGTATGATGCGGAACACCGGGGAGCTGTTTTTT
>TRBJ1-2|NA|TRBD1|TRBV7-8
CASSPRQGALGGYTF
TGTGCCAGCAGCCCAAGACAGGGGGCTCTTGGTGGCTACACCTTC
>TRBJ1-1|NA|TRBD1|TRBV19
CASSRGQFRRNTEAFF
TGTGCCAGTAGCCGGGGACAGTTTAGAAGGAACACTGAAGCTTTCTTT
>TRBJ2-7|once|TRBD1|TRBV3-1/TRBV3-2
CASSQPGTGGEQYF
TGTGCCAGCAGCCAACCCGGGACAGGAGGCGAGCAGTACTTC
>TRBJ1-2|NA|NA|TRBV2
CASSEGGPPRGGYTF
TGTGCCAGCAGTGAAGGTGGGCCCCCACGGGGTGGCTACACCTTC
>TRBJ1-2|NA|TRBD1|TRBV7-8
CASSTDSGTGVGYYGYTF
TGTGCCAGCAGCACAGACTCGGGGACAGGGGTAGGATACTATGGCTACACCTTC
>TRBJ2-3|once|NA|TRBV5-6
CASSLDSSTDTQYF
TGTGCCAGCAGCTTGGACTCCAGCACAGATACGCAGTATTTT
>TRBJ1-1|NA|TRBD1|TRBV14
CASSQDLGGGSEAFF
TGTGCCAGCAGCCAAGATCTCGGAGGGGGCTCTGAAGCTTTCTTT
>TRBJ2-7|once|NA|TRBV12-3/TRBV12-4
CASSRHTTYEQYF
TGTGCCAGCAGCCGACACACCACCTACGAGCAGTACTTC
>TRBJ2-1|NA|TRBD2|TRBV7-2
CASRRYSGDSYNEQFF
TGTGCCAGCAGGCGCTATAGCGGGGACTCCTACAATGAGCAGTTCTTC
>TRBJ1-6|NA|TRBD1|TRBV5-1
CASSDTPGQGGSPLHF
TGCGCCAGCAGCGATACCCCGGGACAGGGAGGATCACCCCTCCACTTT
>TRBJ2-1|once|NA|TRBV28
CASSFPPGEEGNEQFF
TGTGCCAGCAGTTTCCCCCCGGGAGAGGAGGGGAATGAGCAGTTCTTC
>TRBJ2-2|NA|TRBD2|TRBV27
CASKAGGLAGELFF
TGTGCCAGCAAGGCGGGAGGGCTGGCCGGGGAGCTGTTTTTT
>TRBJ2-7|NA|TRBD2|TRBV2
CASEFWTSGSTREQYF
TGTGCCAGCGAGTTCTGGACTAGCGGGAGTACGAGAGAGCAGTACTTC
>TRBJ2-1|NA|TRBD1|TRBV24-1
CATSDPRDRTNEQFF
TGTGCCACCAGTGATCCGCGGGACAGGACCAATGAGCAGTTCTTC
>TRBJ1-4|NA|TRBD1|TRBV4-1
CASSQEYGTGGWGTNEKLFF
TGCGCCAGCAGCCAAGAATACGGGACAGGGGGATGGGGAACTAATGAAAAACTGTTTTTT
>TRBJ2-7|NA|NA|TRBV27
CASSLSAVEASYEQYF
TGTGCCAGCAGTTTATCGGCCGTGGAGGCCTCCTACGAGCAGTACTTC
>TRBJ2-5|NA|TRBD2|TRBV7-9
CASSSSGRAIVETQYF
TGTGCCAGCAGCTCAAGCGGGAGGGCCATAGTAGAGACCCAGTACTTC
>TRBJ2-5|NA|NA|TRBV5-6
CASSSRLSVTQYF
TGTGCCAGCAGCTCCAGGTTATCGGTGACCCAGTACTTC
>TRBJ2-3|medium-sized|NA|TRBV28
CASSPMIRDTPTDTQYF
TGTGCCAGCAGTCCCATGATACGGGACACCCCCACAGATACGCAGTATTTT
>TRBJ1-2|NA|NA|TRBV27
CASPAENGYTF
TGTGCCAGCCCGGCGGAGAATGGCTACACCTTC
>TRBJ2-1|NA|TRBD2|TRBV18
CASSPASGSSYNEQFF
TGTGCCAGCTCACCAGCCAGCGGGAGCTCCTACAATGAGCAGTTCTTC
>TRBJ2-3|NA|TRBD2|TRBV27
CASSLFLAGGGDTQYF
TGTGCCAGCAGTTTATTCCTAGCGGGAGGGGGAGATACGCAGTATTTT